This TCR beta chain was profiled in a study of T-cell memory formation after mild COVID-19. For the study at large: Most TCR clusters belonged to a single donor.

Each CDR3 protein is one row after TCRdb ran MiXCR on the 5' RACE reads. The sample lists 500,000 to 600,000 distinct CDR3 sequences, approximately 19% occurring once. Germline CDR1 is LNHDA and CDR2 is SQIVND (reference sequence). V was trimmed by 8 bases and J by 15 bases, leaving 29 bases between them. This CDR3 contains 15 residues. This chain links TRBV19 with TRBJ2-4; the D gene is possibly TRBD1 (6 bases). The sequence was collected from an adult woman who had mild COVID-19 (a few samples of this study predate the infection). Cell type and time point are not known. The specimen was PBMCs or a T cell subset sorted from them (not recorded which). The CDR3 is CASGRTYLRDTELYF. The CDR3 coding sequence is TGTGCCAGTGGGAGAACATATCTCAGGGACACAGAATTGTACTTC.